These 16 T cell receptor beta chains were sequenced from one sample in a study of blood T cell repertoires in COVID-19. The data were produced by immunoSEQ multiplex PCR, yet TCRdb's version contains in-frame clones alone and is incomplete. This table has some 250,000 clones, just over 85% appearing once. Sequenced material: PBMCs or T cells enriched from blood (not recorded which). The receptors derive from a man aged 18 to 29 who had recovered from COVID-19.

The chain has TRBV13 and TRBJ1-2; D might be TRBD1 (5 bases). Trimming took off 5 bases at V and 4 bases at J, with 17 bases between the two ends. The germline CDR1 and CDR2 sequences are PRHDT and FYEKMQ (reference sequence). The CDR3 covers 15 residues. The CDR3 protein is CASSQSGGWGYGYTF. CDR3 DNA: TGTGCCAGCAGCCAGTCCGGGGGTTGGGGCTATGGCTACACCTTC.

This clone was picked up a small number of times. The V gene is TRBV11-2, the J gene TRBJ2-3; possibly TRBD1 for D (6 bases). This CDR3 has 18 residues. Per the germline V gene, CDR1 is SGHAT and CDR2 is FQNNGV. V was clipped by 3 bases and J by 2 bases, with 21 bases between them. The CDR3 spells CASSFRTVLATLTDTQYF. The CDR3 bases are TGTGCCAGCAGCTTCCGGACAGTTTTGGCCACCCTCACAGATACGCAGTATTTT.

This clone was picked up a small number of times. The identical CDR3 is also encoded by other nucleotide sequences in the sample. J is TRBJ2-1 and V is TRBV5-1; 9 bases match TRBD2. Trimming took 4 bases from V and 0 from J; bases not matched to a gene: 2. Per the germline V gene, CDR1 is SGHRS and CDR2 is YFSETQ. CDR3 size: 15 residues. Written as DNA, the CDR3 is TGCGCCAGCAGCCTAGCGGGAAGCTCCTACAATGAGCAGTTCTTC. Translating gives CASSLAGSSYNEQFF.

V and J are TRBV11-3 and TRBJ2-1, with 7 bases fitting TRBD1. V shed 0 bases and J 1 base; nucleotides not matched to a gene: 3. CDR3 length: 16 residues. CDR1 is SGHNT and CDR2 is YENEEA in the germline V gene. CDR3 residues: CASSLEGTASYNEQFF. The DNA for the CDR3 is TGTGCCAGCAGCTTAGAGGGGACAGCTTCCTACAATGAGCAGTTCTTC.

The CDR3 bases are TGTGCCAGCAGTTTAGTGGGCAGGGCTAGCAATCAGCCCCAGCATTTT. Residues: CASSLVGRASNQPQHF. The chain carries TRBV28 and TRBJ1-5, with a possible D match to TRBD1 (5 bases). The germline CDR1 and CDR2 sequences are MDHEN and SYDVKM. V dropped 2 bases and J dropped 0 bases, with 11 bases sitting between them. The CDR3 length is 16 residues.

The rearrangement joins TRBV7-2 to TRBJ2-3; 7 bases agree with TRBD2. The J segment lost 5 bases and the V segment lost 5 bases, leaving 4 bases of the junction unmatched. CDR1 and CDR2 (germline): SGHTA, FQGNSA. There are 13 residues in the CDR3. The CDR3 nucleotides are TGTGCCAGCAGCCCAATAGCGGGAGATACGCAGTATTTT. This gives the protein CASSPIAGDTQYF. The complete variable domain, with remaining parts taken from reference TRBV7-2 and TRBJ2-3, reads GAGVSQSPSNKVTEKGKDVELRCDPISGHTALYWYRQSLGQGLEFLIYFQGNSAPDKSGLPSDRFSAERTGGSVSTLTIQRTQQEDSAVYLCASSPIAGDTQYFGPGTRLTVL.

V is TRBV9 and J is TRBJ1-5; 8 nucleotides agree with TRBD1. The V and J ends lost 3 bases and 4 bases, in that order; junction bases with no gene match: 3. Per the germline V gene, CDR1 is SGDLS and CDR2 is YYNGEE. The CDR3 is 14 amino acids. The CDR3 region is CASSAGTGNQPQHF. The CDR3 nucleotides read TGTGCCAGCAGCGCTGGGACAGGAAATCAGCCCCAGCATTTT.

V gene TRBV2 combines with J gene TRBJ1-3; D is uncertain. CDR3 size: 11 residues. The V end was cut by 8 bases, the J end by 4 bases, with 6 bases between. Germline CDR1 and CDR2: SNHLY and FYNNEI. CDR3 protein: CASSQGNTIYF. Here the CDR3 DNA reads TGTGCCAGCTCACAGGGAAACACCATATATTTT.

This clone was recorded only once. The chain employs TRBV7-2 and TRBJ2-1, with 10 bases lining up with TRBD2. CDR1 is SGHTA, CDR2 FQGNSA, per germline. The CDR3 has 16 residues. V shed 5 bases, J shed 3 bases, and the junction held 7 bases outside the gene matches. In nucleotides, the CDR3 is TGTGCCAGCAGCAAAAAAGCGGGAGGGCTCTACAATGAGCAGTTCTTC. It codes for CASSKKAGGLYNEQFF.

V and J are TRBV4-1 and TRBJ2-7; TRBD1 aligns across 7 bases. The J segment lost 9 bases and the V segment lost 5 bases, leaving 10 bases of the junction unmatched. The CDR3 runs to 13 residues. Germline V gene data show CDR1 as MGHRA and CDR2 as YSYEKL. This CDR3 is CASSGPDRVAQYF. CDR3 in DNA: TGCGCCAGCAGCGGACCAGACAGGGTTGCGCAGTACTTC.

The chain carries TRBV7-9 and TRBJ2-1; 11 nucleotides align to TRBD1. The CDR3 runs 16 residues. Germline values: CDR1 SEHNR, CDR2 FQNEAQ (reference sequence). The V gene end was trimmed by 5 bases and the J gene end by 2 bases; junction bases not matched to a gene: 5. The CDR3 is CASSPRTGGPYNEQFF. The CDR3 DNA is TGTGCCAGCAGCCCTCGGACAGGGGGCCCCTACAATGAGCAGTTCTTC.

V is TRBV4-2 and J is TRBJ2-7; 11 bases map to TRBD2. This CDR3 comprises 15 residues. The J segment lost 1 base and the V segment lost 4 bases, leaving 3 bases of the junction unmatched. CDR1 is LGHNA and CDR2 is YNFKEQ in the germline V gene. The DNA of the CDR3 is TGTGCCAGCAGCCCGGGACTAGCGGTGTCCTACGAGCAGTACTTC. Translation gives CASSPGLAVSYEQYF.

This chain connects TRBV7-2 to TRBJ2-7; no firm D call. The CDR3 is 13 residues long. The ends were cut back, 0 bases at V and 3 bases at J, with 6 bases in the middle. Germline V gene data show CDR1 as SGHTA and CDR2 as FQGNSA. CDR3 sequence: CASSLASSYEQYF. The CDR3 DNA reads as TGTGCCAGCAGCTTAGCTAGCAGCTACGAGCAGTACTTC.

V gene TRBV11-2 combines with J gene TRBJ2-1; TRBD2 matches at 7 bases. The CDR3 totals 15 residues. With 1 base clipped from V and 5 bases from J, the junction kept 5 bases outside the gene matches. Germline V lookup: CDR1 SGHAT, CDR2 FQNNGV. CDR3 residues: CASSLGGSSHNEQFF. CDR3 coding DNA: TGTGCCAGCAGCTTAGGCGGGAGTTCCCACAATGAGCAGTTCTTC.

This chain's CDR3 is CASSLEAAGGQETQYF. DNA of the CDR3: TGTGCCAGCAGCTTAGAGGCAGCGGGGGGACAAGAGACCCAGTACTTC. The J gene is TRBJ2-5, the V gene TRBV7-6, with 9 bases matching TRBD2. CDR3 size: 16 residues. With V trimmed by 1 base and J by 2 bases, 5 bases remained unmatched. CDR1 SGHVS and CDR2 FNYEAQ come from the germline V gene.

The chain links TRBV11-2 to TRBJ2-2; 12 positions match TRBD2. This CDR3 is 15 amino acids long. Losses at the gene ends were 4 bases for V and 5 bases for J; bases not matched to a gene: 2. Germline V gene data show CDR1 as SGHAT and CDR2 as FQNNGV. This CDR3 is CASSSGTSGTGELFF. For the CDR3, the DNA is TGTGCCAGCAGCTCAGGGACTAGCGGGACCGGGGAGCTGTTTTTT.